The T cell receptor beta chain described here comes from a study of cytotoxic CD8 clonotypes in ibrutinib-treated CLL. Turning to the study itself: Following treatment for a median roughly 13 months, range 6 to 36, response samples were then taken. Study outcomes and limitations: Public clonotypes, rarely seen, contracted or held steady on treatment. Samples from sustained-remission and progressing patients were taken at different times.

Using immunoSEQ multiplex PCR, the repertoire was profiled, and TCRdb retains in-frame clones only, with some absent. The sample contains more than 12,000 clones, approximately 48% of which appear only once. Note on this clone: The antigen is unknown.

The trim removed 6 bases at V and 2 bases at J, leaving 3 bases unmatched. CDR3 length equals 15 residues. In germline, CDR1 is MNHEY, CDR2 SVGAGI. The sample in question was PBMCs, obtained at an approximately 26-month disease-progression time point, from a patient treated with ibrutinib. This TCR derives from a human donor with chronic lymphocytic leukemia. The chain couples TRBV6-5 to TRBJ1-5, with TRBD1 matching 11 bases. The CDR3 DNA follows: TGTGCCAGCAGCTCGGGACAGGGGGGCAATCAGCCCCAGCATTTT. Encoded protein: CASSSGQGGNQPQHF.